This entry concerns a single T cell receptor beta chain. Authors' methods: Scientists estimated how many nucleated cells there were by amplifying reference gene primers. Libraries were prepared by immunoSEQ multiplex PCR; TCRdb keeps only in-frame clonotypes and omits some of them. V and J calls and clone size come straight from that table; D and trimming were deduced from the DNA. The sample has over 120,000 clones, over 60% seen once. With V trimmed by 1 base and J by 9 bases, 2 bases remained unmatched. There are 13 residues in the CDR3. Germline V gene sequence: CDR1 SGHAT, CDR2 FQNNGV. The data derive from a study of blood T cell repertoires in COVID-19. Study details: COVID-19 samples from acute and convalescent phases originated in the United States, Italy and Spain. T cells, B-cell-depleted T cells, or PBMCs supplied cDNA or gDNA.

The sequence came from a woman of 80 years or more with active or convalescent COVID-19. Sequences were obtained from peripheral blood. The rearrangement joins TRBV11-2 to TRBJ1-1, with 10 bases fitting TRBD1. The chain's CDR3 is CASSLAGQGKAFF. The CDR3 DNA follows: TGTGCCAGCAGCTTAGCGGGACAGGGGAAAGCTTTCTTT.